This T cell receptor (beta chain) was profiled in a study of blood T cell repertoires in COVID-19. V was pared by 4 bases and J by 2 bases, with 4 bases of the junction left unmatched. CDR1 is SGHRS, CDR2 YFSETQ, per germline. The CDR3 runs 14 residues. Produced via immunoSEQ multiplex PCR; TCRdb's table is partial and in-frame only. The data hold around 340,000 clones, with about 86% observed a single time. The chain uses TRBV5-1 and TRBJ2-3; 7 bases line up with TRBD1. The sequence was collected from a woman aged 40 to 49 with acute COVID-19. Input material: PBMCs or T cells enriched from blood (not recorded which). CDR3 region: CASSQGQITDTQYF. For the CDR3, the DNA is TGCGCCAGCAGCCAGGGACAGATCACAGATACGCAGTATTTT.